The 27 T cell receptor beta chains given below trace back to one sample, sequenced in a study of shared clonotypes between healthy human individuals. Generated by immunoSEQ multiplex PCR, the TCRdb table keeps only in-frame clones and is missing some. The repertoire has approximately 1.1 million clones, 70% to 80% of them found once; the top ten carry around 0.47%. Sequencing was carried out using memory CD4+ T cells from PBMCs. Subset: CD45RA-negative fraction. The receptors originated from a man between 18 and 35 years old in good health. Some clones in this sample may be carry-over from other donors' samples.

With respect to this clone: Other DNA sequences in this sample translate to the same CDR3. V and J are TRBV7-2 and TRBJ2-2; no firm D call. Germline V CDR1 and CDR2: SGHTA, FQGNSA. Trimming took 4 bases from V and 6 from J, leaving 9 bases between them. The CDR3 contains 13 residues. CDR3 DNA sequence: TGTGCCAGCAGCTCCGGTACCGCCGGGGAGCTGTTTTTT. Amino acid sequence: CASSSGTAGELFF.

The chain links TRBV28 to TRBJ2-7, with 7 nucleotides matching TRBD2. This CDR3 has 15 residues. The trim removed 8 bases at V and 5 bases at J, leaving 15 bases unmatched. Germline V gives CDR1 MDHEN, CDR2 SYDVKM. The CDR3: CASGESTGGVHEQYF. As DNA, the CDR3 is TGTGCCAGCGGAGAAAGTACGGGAGGTGTCCACGAGCAGTACTTC. The full variable domain, in which reference TRBV28 and TRBJ2-7 provide the parts outside the CDR3, is DVKVTQSSRYLVKRTGEKVFLECVQDMDHENMFWYRQDPGLGLRLIYFSYDVKMKEKGDIPEGYSVSREKKERFSLILESASTNQTSMYLCASGESTGGVHEQYFGPGTRLTVT.

CDR3 coding DNA: TGCGCCAGCAGCCAAAGGGTCAGGGGCTACGAGCAGTACTTC. Residues: CASSQRVRGYEQYF. This chain links TRBV5-1 with TRBJ2-7; tentative D call: TRBD1 (6 bases). Germline V gene sequence: CDR1 SGHRS, CDR2 YFSETQ. This CDR3 is 14 amino acids long. V dropped 4 bases and J dropped 3 bases, with 14 bases sitting between them. Using reference TRBV5-1 and TRBJ2-7 for the parts outside the CDR3, the full variable domain is KAGVTQTPRYLIKTRGQQVTLSCSPISGHRSVSWYQQTPGQGLQFLFEYFSETQRNKGNFPGRFSGRQFSNSRSEMNVSTLELGDSALYLCASSQRVRGYEQYFGPGTRLTVT.

V and J are TRBV30 and TRBJ2-3; D gene unclear. Trimming pared 3 bases from V and 6 bases from J, leaving 13 bases between. The CDR3 spans 13 residues. The germline V gene encodes CDR1 GTSNPN and CDR2 SVGIG (reference sequence). The CDR3 nucleotides read TGTGCCTGGAGGCGAGCCTGGGCGGATACGCAGTATTTT. It yields the protein CAWRRAWADTQYF.

The table lists this clone with a count of one. This chain connects TRBV7-9 to TRBJ1-1; 9 nucleotides match TRBD1. V lost 5 bases and J lost 3; bases outside the gene matches: 7. Germline V gene lookup returns CDR1 SEHNR and CDR2 FQNEAQ (reference sequence). The CDR3 totals 15 residues. CDR3 region: CASSARDRGDTEAFF. CDR3 in DNA: TGTGCCAGCAGCGCTCGTGACAGGGGGGACACTGAAGCTTTCTTT.

This clone was seen a handful of times. A much larger clonotype is one base distant, so this may be a read error. The sample has other DNA sequences that encode this CDR3 too. The chain recombines TRBV11-3 with TRBJ2-3; D gene uncertain. Trimming pared 0 bases from V and 2 bases from J, leaving 6 bases between. The CDR3 has 14 amino acids. The germline V gene has CDR1 SGHNT and CDR2 YENEEA. CDR3 coding DNA: TGTGCCAGCAGCTTAGATGGCAACACAGATACGCAGTATTTT. This codes for CASSLDGNTDTQYF.

V is TRBV5-1 and J is TRBJ2-7; 10 bases are a match to TRBD2. Germline trimming cut 4 bases from V and 2 bases from J; bases unmatched to any gene: 9. CDR1 and CDR2 (germline): SGHRS, YFSETQ. The CDR3 loop spans 16 amino acids. This CDR3 reads CASSPHGLAEPYEQYF. In DNA form, the CDR3 reads TGCGCCAGCAGCCCACACGGACTAGCGGAGCCCTACGAGCAGTACTTC.

V gene TRBV5-1 combines with J gene TRBJ2-2, with TRBD2 matching over 14 bases. The V gene's germline CDR1 is SGHRS and CDR2 YFSETQ. This CDR3 is built from 15 residues. The junction had 6 bases not matched to a gene; V was cut back by 7 bases and J by 7 bases. CDR3 sequence: CASAGLAGGYGELFF. DNA of the CDR3: TGCGCCAGCGCAGGACTAGCGGGAGGTTACGGGGAGCTGTTTTTT.

The gene calls are TRBV7-2 and TRBJ1-4; weak D call: TRBD1 (5 bases). Germline CDR1 reads SGHTA; CDR2 reads FQGNSA. The CDR3 spans 12 residues. V dropped 4 bases and J dropped 8 bases, with 8 bases sitting between them. Here the CDR3 DNA reads TGTGCCAGCAGCTGGGGCGGGGAAAAACTGTTTTTT. Translated: CASSWGGEKLFF.

The V and J genes are TRBV10-3 and TRBJ1-5, with TRBD1 matching 8 bases. This CDR3 region has 15 residues. V gave up 2 bases and J gave up 7 bases; unmatched junction bases: 7. From germline, CDR1 is ENHRY and CDR2 SYGVKD. In DNA, the CDR3 is TGTGCCATCAGTGAGGGGGGGACAGGCAGGCAGCCCCAGCATTTT. Its translation: CAISEGGTGRQPQHF.

The rearrangement links TRBV2 to TRBJ1-4, with D possibly TRBD1 on 6 matching bases. CDR3 length equals 13 residues. Trimming cost V 5 bases and J 8 bases, with 12 bases left between them. From germline, CDR1 is SNHLY and CDR2 FYNNEI. The chain's CDR3 is CASSIPRGEKLFF. The DNA of the CDR3 is TGTGCCAGCAGTATCCCCAGGGGAGAAAAACTGTTTTTT.

The J gene is TRBJ2-1, the V gene TRBV7-2, with 7 positions matching TRBD2. V dropped 2 bases and J dropped 2; count of bases not matched to a gene: 6. Germline lookup yields CDR1 SGHTA and CDR2 FQGNSA. The CDR3 has 16 amino acids. CDR3 coding DNA: TGTGCCAGCAGCTTATTCGGGGGGAGCACCTACAATGAGCAGTTCTTC. This translates into CASSLFGGSTYNEQFF.

The chain uses TRBV28 and TRBJ1-2; no clear D. CDR3 length equals 13 residues. V lost 3 bases, J lost 5 bases, and 10 bases lay in between. CDR1 is MDHEN, CDR2 SYDVKM, per germline. This CDR3 reads CASSLELRYGYTF. The CDR3 bases are TGTGCCAGCAGTTTGGAGCTACGGTATGGCTACACCTTC.

The chain links TRBV6-1 to TRBJ2-4; the D gene is possibly TRBD2 (6 bases). The ends were cut back, 8 bases at V and 4 bases at J, with 12 bases in the middle. CDR1 and CDR2 from the germline V gene are MNHNS and SASEGT. The CDR3 length is 13 residues. The CDR3 coding sequence is TGTGCCAGCGCTTTGGGGGGTAAAAACATTCAGTACTTC. Protein sequence: CASALGGKNIQYF.

The count of this clone is one. The V and J genes are TRBV18 and TRBJ2-7; no clear D. This CDR3 contains 13 residues. V lost 5 bases, J lost 0 bases, and 8 bases lay in between. Per germline, CDR1 KGHSH and CDR2 LQKENI. The CDR3 DNA reads as TGTGCCAGCTCATCGGAGTACTCCTACGAGCAGTACTTC. It yields the protein CASSSEYSYEQYF.

This chain uses TRBV27 with TRBJ1-1; D remains unclear. Germline CDR1 is MNHEY and CDR2 is SMNVEV (reference sequence). Trimming stripped 1 base from V and 1 base from J, with 16 bases between. This CDR3 comprises 17 residues. This CDR3 is CASSLWAIVDRNTEAFF. The DNA of the CDR3 is TGTGCCAGCAGTTTATGGGCCATAGTGGACCGGAACACTGAAGCTTTCTTT.

The chain has TRBV5-4 and TRBJ1-2, with unresolved D. This CDR3 region has 14 residues. V was shortened by 3 bases and J by 0 bases, with 9 bases between the two germline ends. Germline V lookup: CDR1 SGHNT, CDR2 YYREEE (reference sequence). CDR3 coding DNA: TGTGCCAGCAGCTCGGGCCCCGCTAACTATGGCTACACCTTC. The encoded protein is CASSSGPANYGYTF.

The chain employs TRBV6-5 and TRBJ2-1, with D perhaps matching TRBD2 (5 bases). Germline loops: CDR1 MNHEY, CDR2 SVGAGI. The CDR3 has 14 amino acids. The V end lost 4 bases, the J end lost 12 bases, and 19 bases lay between the germline ends. The CDR3 DNA reads TGTGCCAGCAGTTTCCCAGGACGAGGGTCCAGGCAGTTCTTC. Amino acids: CASSFPGRGSRQFF.

V usage is TRBV6-1 and J usage is TRBJ2-7; D may be TRBD1 or TRBD2 (5 bases each). This CDR3 has 18 amino acids. The germline gives CDR1 MNHNS, CDR2 SASEGT. Trimming left V 3 bases short and J 0 bases short, with 21 bases between. The CDR3 bases are TGTGCCAGCAGTGAGGGACGAAGGCGACAGTCGGGCTCCTACGAGCAGTACTTC. Amino acids: CASSEGRRRQSGSYEQYF.

This rearrangement joins TRBV19 to TRBJ2-2, with 10 bases aligning to TRBD1. The CDR3 has 17 residues. Germline CDR1 reads LNHDA; CDR2 reads SQIVND (reference sequence). After removal of 6 bases from V and 5 bases from J, the junction contained 12 bases not matched to a gene. CDR3 region: CASSPFGQGGSTGELFF. For the CDR3, the DNA is TGTGCCAGTAGCCCTTTCGGACAGGGGGGATCGACCGGGGAGCTGTTTTTT.

The chain carries TRBV6-5 and TRBJ1-6, with TRBD1 identical over 7 bases. Germline V gene sequence: CDR1 MNHEY, CDR2 SVGAGI. This CDR3 contains 14 residues. V was clipped by 4 bases and J by 10 bases; unmatched bases: 7. Here the CDR3 reads CASSSRQGESPLHF. CDR3 bases: TGTGCCAGCAGTTCCAGACAGGGCGAATCACCCCTCCACTTT.

The genes are TRBV28 and TRBJ1-5; the D gene is possibly TRBD1 (6 bases). V lost 6 bases and J 3 bases, leaving 15 bases between the germline ends. CDR3 length: 15 residues. In germline, CDR1 is MDHEN, CDR2 SYDVKM. CDR3 DNA sequence: TGTGCCAGCAGGGGGGCCAGGGCCCTCAATCAGCCCCAGCATTTT. Amino acid sequence: CASRGARALNQPQHF.

The chain uses TRBV6-6 and TRBJ1-4; D not certain. Trimming pared 4 bases from V and 2 bases from J, leaving 8 bases between. Germline V lookup: CDR1 MNHNY, CDR2 SVGAGI (reference sequence). CDR3 length: 14 amino acids. DNA of the CDR3: TGTGCCAGCAGTTCTTGGATCACTAATGAAAAACTGTTTTTT. Translated: CASSSWITNEKLFF.

In its sample, this clone was seen many times. CDR3 loop: CASSQVGGPTDTQYF. In nucleotides, the CDR3 is TGCGCCAGCAGCCAAGTCGGCGGGCCCACAGATACGCAGTATTTT. The chain uses TRBV4-1 and TRBJ2-3, with D possibly being TRBD2 (5 bases). CDR1 and CDR2 from the germline V gene are MGHRA and YSYEKL. This CDR3 has 15 amino acids. Trimming took 1 base from V and 2 from J, leaving 10 bases between them.

In DNA form, the CDR3 reads TGTGCCAGCAGCCAAGATACGGGAGGCCCCTCCTACGAGCAGTACTTC. The encoded protein is CASSQDTGGPSYEQYF. J is TRBJ2-7 and V is TRBV14; TRBD2 matches 7 bases. Germline V gene sequence: CDR1 SGHDN, CDR2 FVKESK. V shed 0 bases and J 0 bases; nucleotides not matched to a gene: 5. The CDR3 is made up of 16 amino acids.

This clone was picked up a small number of times. The gene calls are TRBV6-1 and TRBJ2-5; TRBD2 matches 9 bases. Trimming removed 0 bases from V and 1 base from J; junction bases left unmatched: 0. Germline V gives CDR1 MNHNS, CDR2 SASEGT. This CDR3 region has 15 residues. In DNA, the CDR3 is TGTGCCAGCAGTGAAGCTAGCGGGAGCCAAGAGACCCAGTACTTC. Encoded protein: CASSEASGSQETQYF.

J is TRBJ2-1 and V is TRBV27; the D gene is possibly TRBD2 (5 bases). Trimming pared 5 bases from V and 7 bases from J, leaving 12 bases between. The CDR3 has 13 residues. CDR1 MNHEY and CDR2 SMNVEV come from the germline V gene (reference sequence). This CDR3 is CASSVWTENEQFF. The CDR3 DNA reads TGTGCCAGCAGTGTCTGGACTGAAAATGAGCAGTTCTTC.